Sequencing of this T cell receptor beta chain was carried out in a study of Ad26.COV2.S vaccination and SARS-CoV-2 variants (TCRdb year 2021). At the level of the whole study: Donors in the vaccine arm were drawn from COV1001, a multicentre, randomized, double-blind, placebo-controlled phase I-IIa trial testing Ad26.COV2.S in healthy adults. Ad26.COV2.S was administered intramuscularly at a dose of 5x10^10 or 1x10^11 viral particles, either as one shot or as two shots given 56 days apart. Participants in the trial were split at random into five groups of five each, receiving low-dose or high-dose Ad26.COV2.S once or twice, or else placebo on both occasions. The TCR-sequenced set comprised approximately 32 samples: approximately 19 Ad26.COV2.S vaccine recipients, 5 placebo recipients and 8 SARS-CoV-2 convalescent individuals. Investigators remained blinded to trial group allocation during experiments and outcome assessment. TCRbeta repertoire sequencing was used to assess the specificity and breadth of SARS-CoV-2-reactive T cell receptors after Ad26.COV2.S vaccination.

Beyond this particular receptor, the publication reports: It was noted by the authors that total T cell responses may have been underestimated by the TCR breadth and depth analyses. Vaccine and placebo recipients had similar non-spike TCR breadth, a finding consistent with the vaccine containing only spike. The study was not powered for comparison of responses between vaccine doses or regimens. After vaccination, substantial breadth of spike-specific CD8+ and CD4+ T cell responses was reported. Compared with placebo recipients, Ad26.COV2.S recipients showed higher spike-specific TCR breadth (P = 0.0014).

Based on the germline V gene (reference sequence), the CDR1 and CDR2 sequences are GTSNPN and SVGIG. Unmatched junction bases come to 12, with V trimmed by 4 bases and J by 7 bases. Counted from cysteine to phenylalanine, this CDR3 has 14 amino acids. Here the CDR3 DNA is all that survives: 42 bases in frame from base 1. Sample treatment or condition, as interpreted from the label and publication: about 20 received Ad26.COV2.S at low or high dose, single or two shots; about 5 received placebo; per-sample allocation not given. Repertoires of vaccine and placebo recipients were sequenced from samples collected on day 63 after the first injection. Cohort 1b enrolled 20 to 30 adults aged 18-55 years at a single site in Boston, USA, between 29 July and 7 August 2020. As a vaccine, Ad26.COV2.S was a replication-incompetent adenovirus type 26 vector that expressed a prefusion-stabilized SARS-CoV-2 spike protein derived from the original Wuhan strain.

To note about this clone: It lacks a known antigen. No base quality information exists; no much larger clone differs at one position.

The immunoSEQ Assay was used to sequence TCRbeta CDR3 regions. After extraction, genomic DNA underwent amplification by bias-controlled multiplex PCR, followed by high-throughput sequencing. In the original analysis: To quantify the absolute abundance of each unique TCRbeta CDR3 region, sequences were collapsed and filtered. T cell fraction was estimated by normalizing TCRbeta template counts to usable DNA, with usable DNA measured through amplification of reference genes found in all nucleated cells. Repertoire TCRs were annotated as SARS-CoV-2-specific by exact matching of V gene, CDR3 amino acid sequence and J gene to a known reactive TCR set. MIRA supplied the reference SARS-CoV-2 TCR set, which was filtered for enrichment in COVID-19-positive ImmuneCODE repertoires so that public or cross-reactive TCRs were removed. Using the MIRA antigens, annotated TCRs were further analysed by specific ORF or by position within an ORF. Depth was the summed frequency of annotated unique rearrangements, while breadth was defined as annotated unique rearrangements over total unique productive rearrangements. TCR breadth was compared between groups using two-sided Wilcoxon rank-sum tests. Imported from immuneACCESS, the table was reduced by TCRdb to in-frame sequences with V and J called. These copies leave out some clones; in studies compared against another copy, an unresolved V gene accounts for under half, and the cause of the remainder is not known. V, J and clone size derive from that table, while D and trimming were established from the DNA sequence. In all, the sample holds roughly 510,000 clones, and around 85% of those were seen once. Together, the top ten hold 9.5% to 15% of the sample.

The chain couples TRBV30 to TRBJ1-2; 7 nucleotides in the junction match TRBD1. The TCR was taken from a person aged 18-65 years who received the Ad26.COV2.S COVID-19 vaccine or a placebo. Sequencing used peripheral blood, obtained in a trial of Ad26.COV2.S vaccine versus placebo. CDR3 sequence: CAWTQGQVGAGYTF. The sequenced DNA: TGTGCCTGGACGCAAGGACAGGTGGGCGCTGGCTACACCTTC.